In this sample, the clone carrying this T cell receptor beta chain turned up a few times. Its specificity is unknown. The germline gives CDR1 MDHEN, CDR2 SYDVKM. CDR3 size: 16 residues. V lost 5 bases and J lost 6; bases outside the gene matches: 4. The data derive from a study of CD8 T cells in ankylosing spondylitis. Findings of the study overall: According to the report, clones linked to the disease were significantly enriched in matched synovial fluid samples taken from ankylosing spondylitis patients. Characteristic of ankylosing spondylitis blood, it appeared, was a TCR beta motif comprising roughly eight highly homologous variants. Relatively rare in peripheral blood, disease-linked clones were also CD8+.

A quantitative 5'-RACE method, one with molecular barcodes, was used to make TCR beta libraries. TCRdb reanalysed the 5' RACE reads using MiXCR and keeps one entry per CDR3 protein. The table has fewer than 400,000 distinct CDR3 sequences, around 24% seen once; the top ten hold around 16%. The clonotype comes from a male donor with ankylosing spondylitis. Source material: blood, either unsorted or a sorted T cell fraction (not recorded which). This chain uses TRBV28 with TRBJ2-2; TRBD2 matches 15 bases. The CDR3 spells CASSGTSGRLSGELFF. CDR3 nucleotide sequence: TGTGCCAGCAGTGGGACTAGCGGGAGGCTGTCCGGGGAGCTGTTTTTT.